Listed below are T cell receptor beta chains from one sample, sequenced in a study of OX40 agonist ivuxolimab in advanced cancers. The data were produced by immunoSEQ multiplex PCR, yet TCRdb's version contains in-frame clones alone and is incomplete. The data contain some 90,000 clones, approximately 90% of them singletons. The sequences come from CD4+ or CD8+ T cells sorted from blood, collected in a trial of the OX40 agonist ivuxolimab. All receptors derive from an adult with an advanced solid tumor such as melanoma, head and neck, liver or kidney cancer. The CDR3 runs from the conserved cysteine through the conserved F or W. The order of the fields is V gene, J gene, D gene, clone size, CDR3 DNA, CDR3 protein. A D gene is named only where the DNA matches it firmly. Size values are once, few and many counts, or a class for expanded clones, and some rows have none.

TRBV7-2	TRBJ1-4	TRBD1	.	TGTGCCAGCAGCTTGATGACAGGGGCTAATCTTTTGGGAAAACTGTTTTTT	CASSLMTGANLLGKLFF
TRBV19	TRBJ2-7	.	.	TGTGCCAGTAGTATAGGTAGGCCGGACTCCTACGAGCAGTACTTC	CASSIGRPDSYEQYF
TRBV9	TRBJ2-1	.	once	TGTGCCAGCAGCCTTACATACGGTGAGCAGTTCTTC	CASSLTYGEQFF
TRBV6-6	TRBJ2-5	.	.	TGTGCCAGCAGCTATGGGACCTTGGCCCAGTACTTC	CASSYGTLAQYF
TRBV5-8	TRBJ2-1	.	.	TGTGCCAGCAGCTTGTATGGGGGTAAGAGCAATGAGCAGTTCTTC	CASSLYGGKSNEQFF
TRBV27	TRBJ1-1	.	once	TGTGCCAGCAGTACCCGGGCGAACACTGAAGCTTTCTTT	CASSTRANTEAFF
TRBV5-1	TRBJ2-5	TRBD1	.	TGCGCCAGCAGCCACCGGCACCTTGGACAGGGGGTCTGGGATTGGCAAGAGACCCAGTACTTC	CASSHRHLGQGVWDWQETQYF
TRBV7-2	TRBJ2-7	.	.	TGTGCCAGCAGCCTAGCAGCAGGGGCCTACGAGCAGTACTTC	CASSLAAGAYEQYF
TRBV19	TRBJ2-1	TRBD2	.	TGTGCCAGTACCCTCGACGGGACTAGCGGGAGGCACTCCTACAATGAGCAGTTCTTC	CASTLDGTSGRHSYNEQFF
TRBV11-2	TRBJ2-7	.	few	TGTGCCAGCAGCCGCAGCTACGAGCAGTACTTC	CASSRSYEQYF
TRBV4-3	TRBJ1-6	TRBD1	.	TGCGCCAGCAGCCAAAGCCCCACGACAGGGCGGAATTCACCCCTCCACTTT	CASSQSPTTGRNSPLHF
TRBV6-5	TRBJ1-1	.	.	TGTGCCAGCAGTGACAGAGTGAACACTGAAGCTTTCTTT	CASSDRVNTEAFF
TRBV7-9	TRBJ1-4	.	.	TGTGCCAGCAGCCAGGGGTTCGGTGAAAAACTGTTTTTT	CASSQGFGEKLFF
TRBV19	TRBJ2-6	.	.	TGTGCCAGTAGTACACAGGTCTCTGGGGCCAACGTCCTGACTTTC	CASSTQVSGANVLTF
TRBV15	TRBJ2-5	TRBD2	.	TGTGCCACCAGCAAGAGGGTACTAGCGGGAGGTGGTGAGACCCAGTACTTC	CATSKRVLAGGGETQYF
TRBV28	TRBJ2-1	.	.	TGTGCCAGCAGTCTCTCGGGTTTGGGCTCCTACAATGAGCAGTTCTTC	CASSLSGLGSYNEQFF
TRBV30	TRBJ2-2	.	.	TGTGCCTGGAGTAGGGGTTCGTACACCGGGGAGCTGTTTTTT	CAWSRGSYTGELFF
TRBV27	TRBJ2-7	.	.	TGTGCCAGTTACGGTAAACGCGAGCAGTACTTC	CASYGKREQYF
TRBV5-4	TRBJ1-2	TRBD1	.	TGTGCCAGCAGGGATCACGGGACAGACGGCTACACCTTC	CASRDHGTDGYTF
TRBV25-1	TRBJ1-1	TRBD1	.	TGTGCCAGCACCCTCGGACAGGGTTTGAACACTGAAGCTTTCTTT	CASTLGQGLNTEAFF
TRBV5-6	TRBJ2-3	TRBD2	.	TGTGCCAGCACCAGAAGGGTAGCGGGAGCAGATACGCAGTATTTT	CASTRRVAGADTQYF
TRBV7-2	TRBJ2-7	.	few	TGTGCCAGCAGCTTCGGACGGACCTACTACGAGCAGTACTTC	CASSFGRTYYEQYF
TRBV29-1	TRBJ2-5	TRBD1	.	TGCAGCGCCACCCCAGGGACAGGGGGCGGAGAGACCCAGTACTTC	CSATPGTGGGETQYF
TRBV10-2	TRBJ1-1	.	.	TGCGCCAGCAGTGAGTCTGCAGGGCTGGGGAACACTGAAGCTTTCTTT	CASSESAGLGNTEAFF
TRBV2	TRBJ2-7	.	.	TGTGCCAGCAGTGGGTTCGGTTCGGGCGAGCAGTACTTC	CASSGFGSGEQYF
TRBV11-3	TRBJ2-1	.	.	TGTGCCAGCAGCCCCAGGGGGGAAATCTGGGAGCAGTTCTTC	CASSPRGEIWEQFF
TRBV19	TRBJ1-4	.	.	TGTGCCAGTAGCGGGACCGGCACAACTAATGAAAAACTGTTTTTT	CASSGTGTTNEKLFF